This TCR beta chain was obtained from a study of T-cell reconstitution after alpha-beta-depleted transplantation in children. Whole-study findings and limits: By about two months after transplant, alpha-beta T cells reportedly arose from several hundred graft clones that had expanded.

This clonotype was found a few times. Its antigen is not identified. In germline, CDR1 is DFQATT, CDR2 SNEGSKA (reference sequence). The CDR3 has 15 residues. V dropped 0 bases and J dropped 3 bases, with 11 bases sitting between them. Unique molecular identifiers were built into the TCRbeta library. TCRdb itself ran the PCR reads through MiXCR, one entry per CDR3 protein. The sample records approximately 630,000 distinct CDR3 sequences, less than 15% being singletons. The genes are TRBV20-1 and TRBJ2-2; possible D gene TRBD2, 6 bases. This material consisted of PBMCs, taken before TCRalphabeta/CD19-depleted stem cell transplant. This clonotype was obtained from a girl between 2 and 10 years old with congenital amegakaryocytic thrombocytopenia, due to receive a stem cell transplant. CDR3 residues: CSARDPRGYTGELFF. In DNA, the CDR3 is TGCAGTGCTAGAGATCCCCGGGGGTACACCGGGGAGCTGTTTTTT.